Listed here is a single T cell receptor beta chain. This clone's antigen is unknown. Nothing much larger sits one base from this clone, and base qualities are not available. There are 17 amino acids in the CDR3, from cysteine to phenylalanine inclusive. The CDR3 DNA has 51 bases and is translated from base 1. The trim is 2 bases for V and 0 bases for J, with a gap of 17 bases between the germline ends. CDR1 and CDR2, per the germline V gene, are SGHAT and FQNNGV. Reading the label with the study, this specimen's time point is: persistent/refractory GD, antithyroid drugs over 5 years with positive TRAb. For both TCR sequencing and RNA sequencing, RNA was extracted from PBMCs in TRIzol. Graves' disease was diagnosed according to American Thyroid Association guidelines. Recruitment of patients was carried out at an endocrinology department in Xi'an, China. Each patient gave roughly 10 milliliters of peripheral blood, collected in an EDTA anticoagulant tube. Ficoll Paque Plus density gradient separation was used to isolate PBMCs, and no further T cell sorting was performed. An Agilent 2100 Bioanalyzer and agarose gel were used to assess RNA quality, and a NanoDrop 2000 was used to measure RNA concentration.

This sample was taken from a study of regulatory T cells in long-lasting Graves disease (dated by TCRdb to the early 2020s). Background on the whole study: Persistent Graves' disease was defined as antithyroid drug treatment for over 5 years with persistently positive TSH receptor autoantibodies. This study used TCR sequencing and RNA sequencing of peripheral blood to compare persistent Graves' disease patients against newly diagnosed Graves' disease patients. The study was conducted in China and was registered as a clinical trial. A total of around 33 samples were covered by TCR sequencing, comprising roughly 13 persistent and 20 newly diagnosed Graves' disease patients. Antithyroid drugs had been taken for approximately 10 years on average by persistent Graves' disease patients in the clinical cohort.

To prepare the library, multiplex PCR was applied. TCRdb records Illumina HiSeq 4000 as the sequencer. CDR3 regions were amplified by Arm-PCR with iRepertoire HTBI primers to construct TCR beta libraries. Before sequencing, the PCR products underwent gel purification. The study's own analysis went as follows. Gene usage analysis of CDR3 amino acid clonotypes used the roughly 62 TRBV and fewer than 15 TRBJ segments found across samples. Filtered high-quality paired reads were merged into contigs using COPE and FqMerger. BLAST was used to align contigs to IMGT TRBV, TRBD and TRBJ reference genes, with CDR3 defined following IMGT. Any clonotype with a frequency above 0.1% was classified as a highly expanded clone. Shannon entropy served as the measure of repertoire diversity, while the Gini coefficient captured V-J evenness. Clonotypes shared by more than one individual were considered public. TCRdb reran the public reads through fastp at Q25 and MiXCR, keeping productive beta chains. Every entry covers one CDR3 protein and lists the most common genes and DNA from its rows. TCRdb, not the original authors, processed these V and J calls. In all, the sample holds around 460,000 distinct CDR3 sequences, and roughly a fifth of those were seen once. The ten largest clones capture roughly 7.1% of the sample.

Overall results and qualifications from the work: The study examined only peripheral blood because the primary lesion, thyroid tissue, could not be accessed. Persistent Graves' disease patients showed lower TCR Shannon entropy and fewer highly expanded clones than newly diagnosed patients, suggesting clonal expansion. The authors acknowledged the small sample size as a limitation that may reduce accuracy. TRBV28, TRBJ1-2 and TRBJ2-5 were preferentially used in persistent disease, while TRBV20-1 and TRBJ2-1 were favored in newly diagnosed disease. Sequencing and analysis were limited to the TCR beta chain. Persistent patients shared more public clonotypes among themselves (2,741) than newly diagnosed patients did (about 900).

This sequence originates from a female donor with Graves disease. The source was peripheral blood mononuclear cells (PBMCs), collected when the disease was refractory, from a patient treated with antithyroid drugs. Here the chain combines TRBV11-2 and TRBJ2-7; D gene: possibly TRBD2, on 6 matching bases. The CDR3 corresponds to CASSLIGSAGSSYEQYF. Read as DNA, the sequence is TGTGCCAGCAGCTTAATTGGTAGTGCGGGGAGCTCCTACGAGCAGTACTTC.